The 19 T cell receptor beta chains listed next were all sequenced from one sample in a study of T cell repertoires in cytomegalovirus infection. TCRdb passed the reads through MiXCR, listing each CDR3 protein once. Among roughly 640,000 distinct CDR3 sequences listed, 20% to 30% were seen once. The sequenced material came from CD8+ T cells from PBMCs. These receptors all stem from a human donor in good health (CMV status not recorded). Some clones in this sample may be carry-over from other donors' samples.

V is TRBV2 and J is TRBJ2-2, with D hard to call. CDR1 SNHLY and CDR2 FYNNEI come from the germline V gene. The CDR3 length is 12 residues. CDR3 sequence (DNA): TGTGCGATGGATCGCTCCACCGGGGAGCTGTTTTTT. Its protein is CAMDRSTGELFF.

This clonotype has only a few counts. The gene calls are TRBV25-1 and TRBJ1-5, with 8 bases that match TRBD1. The CDR3 sequence is 14 residues long. CDR1 is MGHDK and CDR2 is SYGVNS in the germline V gene. V lost 8 bases to trimming and J lost 7 bases; unmatched junction nucleotides: 10. CDR3 bases: TGTGCCAGCGGTTGGGGGGACAGGCAACAGCCCCAGCATTTT. The encoded protein is CASGWGDRQQPQHF.

The gene calls are TRBV12-3 or TRBV12-4 and TRBJ1-1, with a weak D call TRBD1 (6 bases). The CDR3 runs to 12 residues. V was pared by 4 bases and J by 5 bases, with 8 bases between. CDR3 sequence reads: CASSWDMTEAFF. The CDR3 DNA is TGTGCCAGCAGTTGGGACATGACTGAAGCTTTCTTT.

This clonotype appeared a single time. A single base separates this from a much larger clone, so it may be a read error. The chain carries TRBV7-2 and TRBJ2-3; D might be TRBD1 (6 bases). V lost 10 bases, J lost 11 bases, and 19 bases lay in between. This CDR3 has 12 amino acids. Germline assignment: CDR1 SGHTA and CDR2 FQGNSA. As DNA, the CDR3 is TGTGCCAACAGGGAGCTGGGACCCATGCAGTATTTT. This gives the protein CANRELGPMQYF.

This clonotype has a handful of counts. This chain links TRBV28 with TRBJ2-1, with 8 positions matching TRBD1. Germline-derived CDR1 and CDR2 are MDHEN and SYDVKM. The CDR3 totals 17 residues. V shed 3 bases and J 0 bases; nucleotides not matched to a gene: 7. DNA of the CDR3: TGTGCCAGCAGTTTTTTTATCGGACAGGGCTCCTACAATGAGCAGTTCTTC. Translated: CASSFFIGQGSYNEQFF.

The rearrangement uses TRBV12-3 or TRBV12-4 and TRBJ1-6; 8 nucleotides agree with TRBD1. Trimming took 6 bases from V and 9 from J; bases not matched to a gene: 7. This CDR3 is 14 amino acids long. CDR3 coding DNA: TGTGCCAGCAGCCTGGACAGGGCTAGTTCACCCCTCCACTTT. Protein sequence: CASSLDRASSPLHF.

The chain carries TRBV5-1 and TRBJ2-7; D perhaps matches TRBD2 (5 bases). The germline V gene has CDR1 SGHRS and CDR2 YFSETQ. The CDR3 covers 14 residues. Trimming removed 0 bases from V and 7 bases from J, with 14 bases in between. The CDR3 DNA is TGCGCCAGCAGCTTGGGACCGGACTCCGGGGAGCAGTACGTC. Amino acids: CASSLGPDSGEQYV.

In this sample, this clonotype turned up many times. The rearrangement links TRBV7-2 to TRBJ1-1; D unclear. In germline, CDR1 is SGHTA, CDR2 FQGNSA. There are 15 residues in the CDR3. Trimming shortened V by 3 bases and J by 4 bases, and 15 bases separated the two germline ends. The CDR3: CASSFVTAKGTEAFF. The CDR3 nucleotides are TGTGCCAGCAGCTTCGTGACCGCGAAGGGCACTGAAGCTTTCTTT.

The J gene is TRBJ1-2, the V gene TRBV28; D remains unclear. The CDR3 has 14 residues. Per germline, CDR1 MDHEN and CDR2 SYDVKM. Trimming removed 3 bases at V and 1 base at J, with 9 bases between. CDR3 protein: CASSFPVNNYGYTF. The CDR3 coding sequence is TGTGCCAGCAGTTTCCCCGTAAATAACTATGGCTACACCTTC.

This clonotype was counted between two and nine times. This sequence joins TRBV28 and TRBJ2-3, with 7 bases aligning to TRBD1. Germline CDR1 and CDR2: MDHEN and SYDVKM. Unmatched junction bases numbered 7, after V lost 2 bases and J lost 2 bases. The CDR3 length is 16 residues. This CDR3 is CASSLLEGAPTDTQYF. In DNA form, the CDR3 reads TGTGCCAGCAGTTTACTCGAGGGGGCCCCCACAGATACGCAGTATTTT.

Details on this clonotype: An end of the junction does not agree with germline; a read error may underlie this. The CDR3 is CASSLVGGSNQPQHF. The CDR3 nucleotides are TGTGCCAGCAGCTTGGTGGGGGGCAGCAATCAGCCCCAGCATTTT. The chain has TRBV5-1 and TRBJ1-5, with D maybe TRBD1 (6 bases). Germline V CDR1 and CDR2: SGHRS, YFSETQ. The CDR3 runs to 15 residues.

Only a few counts were recorded for this clonotype. This chain uses TRBV7-6 with TRBJ2-1, with D possibly TRBD1 on 5 matching bases. CDR3 size: 17 residues. Germline CDR1 is SGHVS and CDR2 is FNYEAQ. Trimming shortened V by 9 bases and J by 4 bases, and 25 bases separated the two germline ends. The CDR3 DNA reads TGTGCCAGTGCCCCTCCACCCCCAGGGCTCCTATACAATGAGCAGTTCTTC. Protein product: CASAPPPPGLLYNEQFF.

This clonotype has at least ten counts. V and J are TRBV6-2 or TRBV6-3 and TRBJ2-1; 8 positions agree with TRBD2. Germline V gene data show CDR1 as MNHEY and CDR2 as SVGEGT. Germline trimming cut 8 bases from V and 5 bases from J; bases unmatched to any gene: 17. CDR3 size: 17 residues. The CDR3 region is CASETLGPGGPHNEQFF. For the CDR3, the DNA is TGTGCCAGCGAAACGCTAGGACCGGGGGGGCCTCACAATGAGCAGTTCTTC.

This clonotype appeared a few times. The chain joins TRBV10-3 to TRBJ2-3; D gene uncertain. The CDR3 has 13 residues. Trimming took 5 bases from V and 4 from J, leaving 10 bases between them. Germline CDR1 reads ENHRY; CDR2 reads SYGVKD. DNA for the CDR3: TGTGCCATCAGTAACCCAAGGTCAGATACGCAGTATTTT. The encoded protein is CAISNPRSDTQYF.

This clonotype turned up a few times. The J gene is TRBJ1-1, the V gene TRBV13; no clear D. Trimming shortened V by 10 bases and J by 8 bases, and 8 bases separated the two germline ends. CDR1 PRHDT and CDR2 FYEKMQ come from the germline V gene (reference sequence). CDR3 size: 9 residues. CDR3 coding DNA: TGTGCCACCCTAACGGAAGCTTTCTTT. Translating it yields CATLTEAFF.

This clonotype turned up a few times. The chain couples TRBV7-9 to TRBJ1-1, with D uncertain. CDR3 size: 15 residues. V dropped 5 bases and J dropped 2 bases, with 15 bases sitting between them. Germline V gene sequence: CDR1 SEHNR, CDR2 FQNEAQ (reference sequence). The CDR3 DNA follows: TGTGCCAGCAGCCGCACAGAGAACCGTAACACTGAAGCTTTCTTT. Translation: CASSRTENRNTEAFF.

Points on this clonotype: This may be a read error, as it is one base from a much larger clone. The V call is TRBV7-2, the J call TRBJ2-5; possible D gene TRBD1, 7 bases. The germline V gene encodes CDR1 SGHTA and CDR2 FQGNSA. This CDR3 contains 13 residues. The CDR3 sequence is CASREGARETKYF. In DNA, the CDR3 is TGTGCCAGCAGGGAGGGGGCCCGGGAGACCAAGTACTTC.

This rearrangement joins TRBV7-9 to TRBJ2-1, with TRBD2 identical over 12 bases. Looked up from germline, CDR1 is SEHNR and CDR2 is FQNEAQ (reference sequence). The J segment lost 8 bases and the V segment lost 4 bases, leaving 6 bases of the junction unmatched. The CDR3 totals 15 residues. The CDR3 DNA follows: TGTGCCAGCAGCTCCGGACTAGCGGGGAGAGATGAGCAGTTCTTC. Translating it yields CASSSGLAGRDEQFF.

DNA for the CDR3: TGTGCCACCAGCAGGGAGCGGGGGGGTATATACGAGCAGTACTTC. Encoded protein: CATSRERGGIYEQYF. The chain joins TRBV15 to TRBJ2-7; 10 bases align to TRBD2. The CDR3 contains 15 residues. CDR1 and CDR2 (germline): LNHNV, YYDKDF (reference sequence). The trim removed 3 bases at V and 4 bases at J, leaving 6 bases unmatched.